What follows describes a single TCR beta chain. This sample is drawn from a study of control samples from healthy donors and cancer patients. The CDR3 runs to 10 residues. Germline CDR1 SNHLY, CDR2 FYNNEI. Trimming cost V 8 bases and J 0 bases, with 2 bases left between them. Using immunoSEQ multiplex PCR, the repertoire was profiled, and TCRdb retains in-frame clones only, with some absent. Found here are roughly 120,000 clones, about 89% of them singletons; the top ten hold 6% to 8%. V gene TRBV2 combines with J gene TRBJ2-7; D is uncertain. The receptor's source is a woman under 30 in good health. The sequenced sample was blood. CDR3 bases: TGTGCCAGCTCCTCCTACGAGCAGTACTTC. Amino acids: CASSSYEQYF.